Each of the 21 T cell receptor beta chains below was sequenced from the same sample in a study of T cells in Graves' hyperthyroidism and ophthalmopathy. Amplification yielded TCR beta CDR3 regions, with RNA transcripts as the source. The HTBI primer set was used in a first-round RT-PCR of the TCR CDR3. Via MiXCR, TCRdb re-called the multiplex PCR reads, giving one row per CDR3 protein. The data show under 400,000 distinct CDR3 sequences, approximately 14% seen once. Sequenced input: blood. All receptors come from a woman in her sixties or seventies with Graves' hyperthyroidism.

This clonotype was picked up many times. The CDR3 region is CASSQASGQGNQPQHF. DNA of the CDR3: TGTGCCAGCAGCCAAGCGTCGGGACAGGGAAATCAGCCCCAGCATTTT. This chain links TRBV3-1 with TRBJ1-5; 9 nucleotides line up with TRBD1. This CDR3 is built from 16 residues. The junction had 5 bases not matched to a gene; V was cut back by 1 base and J by 4 bases. CDR1 LGHDT and CDR2 YNNKEL come from the germline V gene (reference sequence).

This clonotype was found many times. The chain couples TRBV18 to TRBJ1-2; D is possibly TRBD1 (6 bases). This CDR3 comprises 13 residues. Per the germline V gene, CDR1 is KGHSH and CDR2 is LQKENI. Trimming stripped 5 bases from V and 6 bases from J, with 13 bases between. CDR3: CASSIDRSHGYTF. The CDR3, as DNA: TGTGCCAGCTCAATTGACAGGAGCCATGGCTACACCTTC.

This clonotype was seen repeatedly, ten times or more. The chain links TRBV3-1 to TRBJ2-7, with D possibly TRBD1 on 5 matching bases. There are 14 residues in the CDR3. V was clipped by 2 bases and J by 4 bases, with 12 bases between them. CDR1 is LGHDT, CDR2 YNNKEL, per germline (reference sequence). CDR3 coding DNA: TGTGCCAGCAGCCAACCGACAGTGAGTTACGAGCAGTACTTC. As protein: CASSQPTVSYEQYF.

This clonotype was counted a few times. The junction shows a germline mismatch at one end, possibly a read error. This rearrangement joins TRBV6-5 to TRBJ2-7, with D maybe TRBD1 (6 bases). Germline V gene data show CDR1 as MNHEY and CDR2 as SVGAGI. The CDR3 loop spans 16 amino acids. The CDR3 nucleotides are TGTGCCGGCAGTTACTCGCACCCGAGACAGGCTTTCGAGCAGTACTTC. It codes for CAGSYSHPRQAFEQYF.

A few counts support this clonotype. The chain combines TRBV5-1 with TRBJ2-5; weak D call: TRBD1 (6 bases). Trimming stripped 4 bases from V and 3 bases from J, with 16 bases between. The germline V gene has CDR1 SGHRS and CDR2 YFSETQ. The CDR3 extends over 15 amino acids. CDR3 bases: TGCGCCAGCAGCCCAATTGTGGGGGCTAAAGAGACCCAGTACTTC. It is translated as CASSPIVGAKETQYF.

The sample holds many counts of this clonotype. The chain carries TRBV4-1 and TRBJ2-3; 9 nucleotides align to TRBD1. There are 17 residues in the CDR3. The V gene end was trimmed by 0 bases and the J gene end by 4 bases; junction bases not matched to a gene: 8. CDR1 and CDR2 (germline): MGHRA, YSYEKL. The CDR3 sequence is CASSQEGGQGDADTQYF. In DNA form, the CDR3 reads TGCGCCAGCAGCCAAGAAGGGGGACAGGGTGATGCAGATACGCAGTATTTT.

The chain combines TRBV6-1 with TRBJ2-7; tentative D call: TRBD1 (6 bases). The germline V gene encodes CDR1 MNHNS and CDR2 SASEGT. Trimming took off 4 bases at V and 3 bases at J, with 22 bases between the two ends. The CDR3 covers 17 residues. The CDR3 coding sequence is TGTGCCAGCAGTGGATACAGGGTGGTAGGTGGGTTCTACGAGCAGTACTTC. This sequence encodes CASSGYRVVGGFYEQYF.

This chain uses TRBV24-1 with TRBJ1-1, with a weak D call TRBD1 (6 bases). Germline V gives CDR1 KGHDR, CDR2 SFDVKD. The CDR3 consists of 13 residues. Between the trimmed V and J ends, which lost 2 bases and 6 bases, there was a span of 9 bases. The CDR3 spells CATSDWGLAEAFF. The CDR3 nucleotides read TGTGCCACCAGTGATTGGGGGCTGGCTGAAGCTTTCTTT.

This clonotype was observed many times. The gene calls are TRBV6-1 and TRBJ2-3, with D tentatively TRBD2 (6 bases). The CDR3 is 14 residues long. The V end lost 6 bases, the J end lost 6 bases, and 16 bases lay between the germline ends. Germline CDR1 MNHNS, CDR2 SASEGT. CDR3 sequence reads: CASSGGTPRDTQYF. For the CDR3, the DNA is TGTGCCAGCAGCGGCGGGACCCCACGGGATACGCAGTATTTT.

This clonotype was seen repeatedly, ten times or more. J is TRBJ2-3 and V is TRBV5-1; no reliable D call. Trimming removed 0 bases at V and 9 bases at J, with 20 bases between. This CDR3 has 16 residues. Germline V CDR1 and CDR2: SGHRS, YFSETQ. The CDR3 DNA reads as TGCGCCAGCAGCTTGGAGGGCTACCCGCCACAGATAACGCAGTATTTT. This codes for CASSLEGYPPQITQYF.

In its sample, this clonotype was seen many times. This chain connects TRBV7-3 to TRBJ2-1; the match to TRBD2 covers 15 bases. The CDR3 is 16 amino acids. Germline V gene data show CDR1 as SGHTA and CDR2 as FQGTGA. The V segment lost 5 bases and the J segment 6 bases; nucleotides outside the gene matches: 5. The CDR3: CASSPGLAGGRNEQFF. The CDR3 region has the DNA TGTGCCAGCAGCCCAGGACTAGCGGGAGGGCGCAATGAGCAGTTCTTC. Variable domain in full (rest from reference TRBV7-3 and TRBJ2-1): GAGVSQTPSNKVTEKGKYVELRCDPISGHTALYWYRQSLGQGPEFLIYFQGTGAADDSGLPNDRFFAVRPEGSVSTLKIQRTERGDSAVYLCASSPGLAGGRNEQFFGPGTRLTVL.

About this clonotype: This may be a read error, as it is one base from a much larger clone. The gene calls are TRBV27 and TRBJ1-5; 10 bases align to TRBD1. There are 15 residues in the CDR3. Germline CDR1 is MNHEY and CDR2 is SMNVEV (reference sequence). The trim removed 3 bases at V and 2 bases at J, leaving 1 base unmatched. In DNA form, the CDR3 reads TGTGCCAGCAGTTTCGGGACAGGGGGCAATCAGCCCCAGCATTTT. This codes for CASSFGTGGNQPQHF.

The chain links TRBV11-2 to TRBJ2-7; no clear D gene. V was trimmed by 0 bases and J by 6 bases, leaving 6 bases between them. From germline, CDR1 is SGHAT and CDR2 FQNNGV. There are 12 residues in the CDR3. The CDR3 DNA reads TGTGCCAGCAGCTTAGATCTTGGCGAGCAGTACTTC. This sequence encodes CASSLDLGEQYF.

Many counts were recorded for this clonotype. This chain joins TRBV12-3 or TRBV12-4 and TRBJ2-3; D tentatively reads TRBD1 or TRBD2 (7 bases each). The CDR3 is made up of 18 amino acids. Trimming removed 8 bases at V and 2 bases at J, with 26 bases between. The CDR3 DNA reads TGTGCCAGCTATATAAGGGGGCCGGGGGGACCAATCACAGATACGCAGTATTTT. This gives the protein CASYIRGPGGPITDTQYF.

In regard to this clonotype: Given the absence of the conserved phenylalanine or tryptophan at the CDR3 end, a read error is likely. The chain links TRBV12-5 to TRBJ2-1; D may match TRBD1 or TRBD2 (6 bases each). Trimming shortened V by 6 bases and J by 3 bases, and 21 bases separated the two germline ends. The CDR3 sequence is 17 residues long. Germline-derived CDR1 and CDR2 are LGHNT and FRNRAP. CDR3 amino acids: CASGPGGAGEVYNEQFL. DNA of the CDR3: TGTGCTAGTGGCCCCGGGGGAGCAGGGGAAGTCTACAATGAGCAGTTCTTA.

This clonotype was picked up many times. The rearrangement joins TRBV11-2 to TRBJ2-7; 7 nucleotides align to TRBD1. The CDR3 is made up of 15 amino acids. Germline V CDR1 and CDR2: SGHAT, FQNNGV. V lost 3 bases and J lost 2; bases outside the gene matches: 7. The CDR3: CASSFNRGSTYEQYF. The CDR3 bases are TGTGCCAGCAGCTTCAACAGGGGAAGCACCTACGAGCAGTACTTC.

This clonotype was found many times. The V call is TRBV7-8, the J call TRBJ2-7; 9 bases match TRBD1. The ends lost 5 bases at V and 6 bases at J; junction bases unmatched: 5. Germline V gene data show CDR1 as SGHVS and CDR2 as FQNEAQ. The CDR3 length is 13 residues. DNA of the CDR3: TGTGCCAGCAGCGAACAGGGGGCCGTCGAGCAGTACTTC. Its protein is CASSEQGAVEQYF.

The chain couples TRBV10-3 to TRBJ1-2; 7 nucleotides line up with TRBD1. The V gene end was trimmed by 3 bases and the J gene end by 4 bases; junction bases not matched to a gene: 8. The CDR3 consists of 15 residues. Germline CDR1 and CDR2: ENHRY and SYGVKD. This chain's CDR3 is CAISDPNRGGYGYTF. The CDR3 DNA sequence: TGTGCCATCAGTGACCCAAACAGGGGTGGCTATGGCTACACCTTC.

This clonotype was recorded at least ten times. CDR3 sequence (DNA): TGTGCCAGCAGTTTAGCGGGAGCCCACAATGAGCAGTTCTTC. Encoded protein: CASSLAGAHNEQFF. This chain joins TRBV12-3 or TRBV12-4 and TRBJ2-1; perhaps TRBD2 as D (5 bases). The CDR3 runs to 14 residues. Deletions cut 0 bases from V and 5 bases from J, with 8 bases between.

Only one count was recorded for this clonotype. A much larger clone lies a single base off, so this may be a read error. The chain carries TRBV19 and TRBJ2-3; D gene uncertain. This CDR3 spans 17 amino acids. Germline CDR1 is LNHDA and CDR2 is SQIVND (reference sequence). V lost 6 bases and J 5 bases, leaving 24 bases between the germline ends. CDR3 in amino acids: CASSIGVGAPFIDTQYF. Here the CDR3 DNA reads TGTGCCAGTAGCATTGGAGTAGGAGCTCCGTTCATAGATACGCAGTATTTT.

This chain joins TRBV20-1 and TRBJ2-3; 10 bases agree with TRBD2. Germline CDR1 and CDR2: DFQATT and SNEGSKA (reference sequence). The CDR3 is made up of 15 amino acids. Germline trimming cut 5 bases from V and 3 bases from J; bases unmatched to any gene: 8. The CDR3 DNA reads TGCAGTGCTGGGGGCCCTAGCGGGAGAACAGATACGCAGTATTTT. Its protein product is CSAGGPSGRTDTQYF.